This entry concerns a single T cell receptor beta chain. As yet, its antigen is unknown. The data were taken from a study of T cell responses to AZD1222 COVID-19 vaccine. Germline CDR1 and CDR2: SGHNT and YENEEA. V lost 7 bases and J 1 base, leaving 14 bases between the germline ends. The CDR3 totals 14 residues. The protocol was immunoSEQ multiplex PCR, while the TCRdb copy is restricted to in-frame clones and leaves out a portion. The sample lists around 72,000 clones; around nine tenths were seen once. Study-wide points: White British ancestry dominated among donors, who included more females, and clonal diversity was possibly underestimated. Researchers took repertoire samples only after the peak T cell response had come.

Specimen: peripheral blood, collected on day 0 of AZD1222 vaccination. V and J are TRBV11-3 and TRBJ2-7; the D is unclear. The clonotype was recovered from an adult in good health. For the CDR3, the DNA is TGTGCCAGCAAGGACGGCCCAAATTCCTACGAGCAGTACTTC. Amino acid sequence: CASKDGPNSYEQYF.